This paragraph reports one TCR beta chain. No antigen is known for it. No per-base quality is available; no much larger clone lies one base away. The method was the immunoSEQ multiplex PCR assay. DNA from the cultured, isolated CD4+ T cells was subjected to TCR beta CDR3 sequencing. Processing in the source paper ran as follows. Non-productive TCR sequences were removed and reads were trimmed to the CDR3 region, keeping CDR3s of at least 7 amino acids. The MANAFEST web app was used to identify antigen-specific clonotypes by comparing expansion in peptide wells with expansion in reference cultures. To be called positive, a clone needed expansion at FDR<0.05 compared with the reference and with all other wells, an odds ratio greater than 5, and a frequency greater than 0.1% in two replicate wells. A clonotype was called cross-reactive if it was significantly expanded both in SARS-CoV-2 spike wells and in at least one common cold coronavirus spike condition. Using the stringdist R package, CDR3 similarity was measured by Levenshtein distance, and unrooted trees were constructed with ape in R 3.6.1. TCRdb stores this immuneACCESS table with in-frame sequences only. Part of the clones is absent; in the studies checked, under half of the shortfall reflects unresolved V genes, and no reason is known for the rest. V and J calls and clone size are given by that table; D and trimming were obtained from the DNA. In this sample the table shows fewer than 25,000 clones, more than 65% of which occur a single time. Approximately 10% of the sample comes from the top ten.

These data come from a study of vaccination effects on CD4 cells after COVID-19 (dated by TCRdb to 2022 to 2024). Regarding the study in general: Across the study, the median time from the second dose to post-vaccine sampling was 72 days (range 14 to 241). The study compared SARS-CoV-2 spike-specific CD4+ TCR repertoires before and after mRNA vaccination in COVID-19 convalescent patients and infection-naive vaccine recipients. Altogether, 10 COVID-19 convalescent patients and a handful of SARS-CoV-2-naive healthy vaccine recipients made up the full study. Cultures from other donors in the study were sequenced using the Oncomine TCR Beta short-read assay on an Illumina iSeq 100.

In the ViraFEST assay, PBMC were stimulated with viral peptide pools, and antigen-specific CD4+ T cell clonotypes were then identified by expansion using TCR sequencing. After less than eleven days of culture, CD4+ T cells were isolated with the EasySep CD4+ T cell isolation kit. Each participant received two doses of an mRNA SARS-CoV-2 vaccine, either BNT162b2 or mRNA-1273. None of the healthy vaccine recipients had a prior SARS-CoV-2 infection, which was confirmed by nucleocapsid antibody tests that came back negative both before and after vaccination. Around 2 million PBMC per well were cultured in IMDM with about 4.8% human AB serum, 10 IU/ml IL-2 and gentamicin, plus 10 ug/ml peptides. On days 3 and 7, half of the culture medium was replaced with fresh IL-2-containing medium. Each peptide stimulation condition was cultured in triplicate wells unless otherwise noted. PBMC were separated from whole blood using Ficoll-Paque Plus gradient centrifugation and were then either cryopreserved at -140C or used fresh. The overlapping peptide pools covered the spike proteins of SARS-CoV-2 and of the common cold coronaviruses HCoV-NL63, HCoV-OC43 and HCoV-229E. The QIAamp micro DNA kit was used to extract genomic DNA from the cultured CD4+ T cells.

Results and caveats for the whole study, not just this receptor: Only a small number of convalescent patients were included, and no early post-infection timepoints were available, which limited the study. In healthy vaccine recipients, vaccine-induced clones were almost all SARS-CoV-2 mono-reactive, with only 1 of 255 being cross-reactive with common cold coronaviruses. Marked clonal contraction was observed in both infection-induced and vaccine-induced clones at late post-vaccination timepoints, consistent with waning T cell responses.

The cysteine opens and the phenylalanine closes a CDR3 of 14 amino acids. Of all the DNA, just the CDR3 is kept, 42 bases in frame from base 1. The germline V gene specifies MNHEY as CDR1 and SVGAGI as CDR2. The germline V end is reduced by 9 bases and the J end by 3 bases; junction bases left unmatched: 11. The starting material was CD4+ T cells from PBMCs cultured with HCoV-NL63 spike peptides, obtained after COVID-19 vaccination. Explained via the paper, the cell subset or site label denotes: HCoV-NL63 spike overlapping peptide pool stimulation. The receptor was isolated from a human donor who received a COVID-19 vaccine. Recombination connected TRBV6-5 to TRBJ2-7, with TRBD1 identical over 7 junction bases. The sequence in DNA is TGTGCCAGTCCCCGGGACAGCCAACTCTACGAGCAGTACTTC. This gives the protein CASPRDSQLYEQYF.